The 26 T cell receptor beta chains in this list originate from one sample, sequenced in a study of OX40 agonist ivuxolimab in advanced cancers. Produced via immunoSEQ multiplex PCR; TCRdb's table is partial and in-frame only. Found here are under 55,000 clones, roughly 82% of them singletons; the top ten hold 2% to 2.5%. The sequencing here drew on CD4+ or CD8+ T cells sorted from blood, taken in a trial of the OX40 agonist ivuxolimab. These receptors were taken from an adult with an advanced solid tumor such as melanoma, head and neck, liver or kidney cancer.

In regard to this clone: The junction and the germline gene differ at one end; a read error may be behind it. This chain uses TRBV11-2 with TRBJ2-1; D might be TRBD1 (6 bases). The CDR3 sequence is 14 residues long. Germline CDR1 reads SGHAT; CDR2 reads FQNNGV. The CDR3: CASNLGTLGGEQFF. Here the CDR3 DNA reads TGTGCCAGCAACTTAGGGACACTGGGCGGGGAGCAGTTCTTC.

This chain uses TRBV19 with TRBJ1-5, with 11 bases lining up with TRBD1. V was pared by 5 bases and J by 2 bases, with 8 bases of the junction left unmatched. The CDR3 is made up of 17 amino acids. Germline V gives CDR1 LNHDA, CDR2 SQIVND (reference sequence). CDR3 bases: TGTGCCAGTAGTGCCCGGGACAGGGGGTTAGGCAATCAGCCCCAGCATTTT. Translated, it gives CASSARDRGLGNQPQHF.

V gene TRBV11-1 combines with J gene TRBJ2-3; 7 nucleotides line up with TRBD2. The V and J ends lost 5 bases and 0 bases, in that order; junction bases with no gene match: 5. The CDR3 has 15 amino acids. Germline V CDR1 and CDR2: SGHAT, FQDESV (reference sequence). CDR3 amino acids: CASSRTRSSTDTQYF. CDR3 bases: TGTGCCAGCAGCCGGACTAGATCTAGCACAGATACGCAGTATTTT.

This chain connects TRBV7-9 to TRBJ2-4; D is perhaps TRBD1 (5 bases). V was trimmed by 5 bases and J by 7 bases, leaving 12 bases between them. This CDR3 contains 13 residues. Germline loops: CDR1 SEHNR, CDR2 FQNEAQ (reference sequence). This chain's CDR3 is CASSPRQSNIQYF. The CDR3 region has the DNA TGTGCCAGCAGCCCTCGACAGAGTAACATTCAGTACTTC.

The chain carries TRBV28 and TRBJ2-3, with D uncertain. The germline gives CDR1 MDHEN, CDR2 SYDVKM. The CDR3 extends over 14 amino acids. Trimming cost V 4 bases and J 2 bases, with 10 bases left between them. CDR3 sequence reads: CASSSLAVTDTQYF. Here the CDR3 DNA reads TGTGCCAGCAGTTCTTTGGCGGTCACAGATACGCAGTATTTT.

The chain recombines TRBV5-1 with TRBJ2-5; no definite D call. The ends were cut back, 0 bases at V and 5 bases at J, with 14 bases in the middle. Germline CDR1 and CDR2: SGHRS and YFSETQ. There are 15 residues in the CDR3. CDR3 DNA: TGCGCCAGCAGCTTGGAGCCGGCCCAAGTCGAGACCCAGTACTTC. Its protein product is CASSLEPAQVETQYF. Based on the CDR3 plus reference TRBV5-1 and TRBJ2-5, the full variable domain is KAGVTQTPRYLIKTRGQQVTLSCSPISGHRSVSWYQQTPGQGLQFLFEYFSETQRNKGNFPGRFSGRQFSNSRSEMNVSTLELGDSALYLCASSLEPAQVETQYFGPGTRLLVL.

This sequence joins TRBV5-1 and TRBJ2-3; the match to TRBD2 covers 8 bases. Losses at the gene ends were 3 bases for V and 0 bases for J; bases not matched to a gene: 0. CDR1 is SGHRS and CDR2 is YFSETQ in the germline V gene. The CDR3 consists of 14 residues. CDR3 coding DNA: TGCGCCAGCAGCTCGGGGGGGAGCACAGATACGCAGTATTTT. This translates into CASSSGGSTDTQYF. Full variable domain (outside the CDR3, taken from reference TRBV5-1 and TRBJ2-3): KAGVTQTPRYLIKTRGQQVTLSCSPISGHRSVSWYQQTPGQGLQFLFEYFSETQRNKGNFPGRFSGRQFSNSRSEMNVSTLELGDSALYLCASSSGGSTDTQYFGPGTRLTVL.

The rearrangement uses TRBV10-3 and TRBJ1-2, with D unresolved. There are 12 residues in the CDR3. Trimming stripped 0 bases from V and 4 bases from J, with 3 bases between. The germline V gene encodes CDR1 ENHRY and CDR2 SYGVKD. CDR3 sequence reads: CAISESTYGYTF. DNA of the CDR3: TGTGCCATCAGTGAGTCTACCTATGGCTACACCTTC.

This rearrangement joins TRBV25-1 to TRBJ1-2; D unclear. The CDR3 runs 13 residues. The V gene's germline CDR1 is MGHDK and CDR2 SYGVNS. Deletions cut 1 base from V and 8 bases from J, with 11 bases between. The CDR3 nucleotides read TGTGCCAGCAGTGAATCACAGCTTGGCGGCTACACCTTC. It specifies CASSESQLGGYTF.

The CDR3 loop is CAIRGVNQPQHF. CDR3 nucleotides: TGTGCCATCCGGGGGGTCAATCAGCCCCAGCATTTT. The chain uses TRBV10-3 and TRBJ1-5, with D possibly being TRBD1 (5 bases). The V gene's germline CDR1 is ENHRY and CDR2 SYGVKD. The CDR3 consists of 12 residues. The V gene lost 8 bases and the J gene lost 3 bases, with 8 bases spanning the gap.

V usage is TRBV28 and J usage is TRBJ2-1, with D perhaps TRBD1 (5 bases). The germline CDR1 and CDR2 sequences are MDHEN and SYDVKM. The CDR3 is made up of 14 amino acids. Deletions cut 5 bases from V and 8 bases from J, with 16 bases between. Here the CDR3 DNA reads TGTGCCAGCAGTCCACTCCAGGGTGGGGATGAGCAGTTCTTC. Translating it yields CASSPLQGGDEQFF.

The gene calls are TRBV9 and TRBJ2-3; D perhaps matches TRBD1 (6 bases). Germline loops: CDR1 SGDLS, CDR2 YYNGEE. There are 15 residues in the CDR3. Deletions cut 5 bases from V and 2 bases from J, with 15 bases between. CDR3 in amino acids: CASSITGFYTDTQYF. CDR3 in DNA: TGTGCCAGCAGTATAACAGGGTTTTACACAGATACGCAGTATTTT. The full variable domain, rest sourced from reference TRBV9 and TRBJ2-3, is DSGVTQTPKHLITATGQRVTLRCSPRSGDLSVYWYQQSLDQGLQFLIQYYNGEERAKGNILERFSAQQFPDLHSELNLSSLELGDSALYFCASSITGFYTDTQYFGPGTRLTVL.

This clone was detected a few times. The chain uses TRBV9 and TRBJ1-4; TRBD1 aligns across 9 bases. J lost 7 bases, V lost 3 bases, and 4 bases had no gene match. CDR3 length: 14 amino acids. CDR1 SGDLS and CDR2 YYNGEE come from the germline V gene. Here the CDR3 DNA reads TGTGCCAGCAGCGCGGGACAGGGAGTTGAAAAACTGTTTTTT. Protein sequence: CASSAGQGVEKLFF.

CDR3 amino acids: CASNQGDPGNTIYF. The CDR3 DNA reads as TGTGCCAGCAATCAGGGGGACCCTGGAAACACCATATATTTT. The genes are TRBV6-6 and TRBJ1-3; 7 bases map to TRBD1. Germline CDR1 and CDR2: MNHNY and SVGAGI (reference sequence). V was pared by 7 bases and J by 2 bases, with 5 bases of the junction left unmatched. This CDR3 has 14 amino acids.

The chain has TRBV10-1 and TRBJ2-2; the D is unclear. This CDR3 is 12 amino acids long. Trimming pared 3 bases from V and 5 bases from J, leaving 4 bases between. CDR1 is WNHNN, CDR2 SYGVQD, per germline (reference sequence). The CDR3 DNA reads TGCGCCAGCAGTGAATCGACCGGGGAGCTGTTTTTT. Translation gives CASSESTGELFF.

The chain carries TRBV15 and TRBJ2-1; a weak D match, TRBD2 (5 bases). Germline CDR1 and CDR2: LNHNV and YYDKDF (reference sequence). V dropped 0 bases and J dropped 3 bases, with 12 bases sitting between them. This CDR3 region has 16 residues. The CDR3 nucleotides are TGTGCCACCAGCAGAGATCAAGCGGAGAACTACAATGAGCAGTTCTTC. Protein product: CATSRDQAENYNEQFF. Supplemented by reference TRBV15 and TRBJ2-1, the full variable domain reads DAMVIQNPRYQVTQFGKPVTLSCSQTLNHNVMYWYQQKSSQAPKLLFHYYDKDFNNEADTPDNFQSRRPNTSFCFLDIRSPGLGDTAMYLCATSRDQAENYNEQFFGPGTRLTVL.

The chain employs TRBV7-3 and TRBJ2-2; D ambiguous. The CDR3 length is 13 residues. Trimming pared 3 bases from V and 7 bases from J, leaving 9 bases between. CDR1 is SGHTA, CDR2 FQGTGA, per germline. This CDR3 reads CASSFTVGGELFF. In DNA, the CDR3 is TGTGCCAGCAGCTTTACGGTGGGCGGGGAGCTGTTTTTT.

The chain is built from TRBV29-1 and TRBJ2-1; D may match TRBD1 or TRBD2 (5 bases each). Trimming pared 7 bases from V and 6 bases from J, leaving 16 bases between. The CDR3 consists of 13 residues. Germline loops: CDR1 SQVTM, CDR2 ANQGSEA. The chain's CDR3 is CSGTGDGPNEQFF. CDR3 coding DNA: TGCAGCGGTACTGGGGACGGACCCAATGAGCAGTTCTTC.

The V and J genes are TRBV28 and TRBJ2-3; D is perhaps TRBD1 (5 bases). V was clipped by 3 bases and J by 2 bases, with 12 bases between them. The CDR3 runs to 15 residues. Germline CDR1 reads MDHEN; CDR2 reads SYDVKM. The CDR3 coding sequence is TGTGCCAGCAGTTTCAGGGTGTGGAACACAGATACGCAGTATTTT. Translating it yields CASSFRVWNTDTQYF.

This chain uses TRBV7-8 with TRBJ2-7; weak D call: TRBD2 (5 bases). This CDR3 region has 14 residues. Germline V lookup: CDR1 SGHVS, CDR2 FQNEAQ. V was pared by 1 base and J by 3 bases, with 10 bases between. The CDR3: CASSLGISGYEQYF. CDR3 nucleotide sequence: TGTGCCAGCAGCTTAGGTATAAGCGGCTACGAGCAGTACTTC.

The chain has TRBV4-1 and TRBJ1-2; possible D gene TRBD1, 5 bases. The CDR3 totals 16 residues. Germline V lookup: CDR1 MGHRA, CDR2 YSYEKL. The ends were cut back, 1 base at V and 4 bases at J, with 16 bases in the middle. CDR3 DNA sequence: TGCGCCAGCAGCCAAGGTGGGGCACGGGCTTCCTATGGCTACACCTTC. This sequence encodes CASSQGGARASYGYTF.

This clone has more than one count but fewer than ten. CDR3 amino acids: CATIRGTRIKETQYF. The CDR3 coding sequence is TGCGCCACTATAAGGGGGACTAGAATTAAAGAGACCCAGTACTTC. The chain links TRBV10-2 to TRBJ2-5; 8 bases are shared with TRBD2. V dropped 10 bases and J dropped 3; count of bases not matched to a gene: 13. Germline lookup yields CDR1 WSHSY and CDR2 SAAADI. There are 15 residues in the CDR3.

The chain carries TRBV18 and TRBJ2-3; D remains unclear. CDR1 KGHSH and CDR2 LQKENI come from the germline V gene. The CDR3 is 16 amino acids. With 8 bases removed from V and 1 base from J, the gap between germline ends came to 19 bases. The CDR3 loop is CASREIASARTDTQYF. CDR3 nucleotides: TGTGCCAGCCGTGAGATAGCAAGCGCACGCACAGATACGCAGTATTTT. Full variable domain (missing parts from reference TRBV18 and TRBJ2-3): NAGVMQNPRHLVRRRGQEARLRCSPMKGHSHVYWYRQLPEEGLKFMVYLQKENIIDESGMPKERFSAEFPKEGPSILRIQQVVRGDSAAYFCASREIASARTDTQYFGPGTRLTVL.

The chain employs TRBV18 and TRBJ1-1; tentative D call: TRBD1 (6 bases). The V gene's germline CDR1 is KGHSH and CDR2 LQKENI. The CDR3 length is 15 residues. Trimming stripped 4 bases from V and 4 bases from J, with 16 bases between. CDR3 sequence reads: CASSLKQQGGTEAFF. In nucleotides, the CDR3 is TGTGCCAGCTCACTCAAGCAACAGGGAGGCACTGAAGCTTTCTTT.

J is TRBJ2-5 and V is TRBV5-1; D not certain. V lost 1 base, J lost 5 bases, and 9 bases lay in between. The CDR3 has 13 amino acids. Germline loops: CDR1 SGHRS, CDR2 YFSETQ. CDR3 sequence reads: CASSLQLGETQYF. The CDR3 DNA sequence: TGCGCCAGCAGCTTGCAACTGGGGGAGACCCAGTACTTC.

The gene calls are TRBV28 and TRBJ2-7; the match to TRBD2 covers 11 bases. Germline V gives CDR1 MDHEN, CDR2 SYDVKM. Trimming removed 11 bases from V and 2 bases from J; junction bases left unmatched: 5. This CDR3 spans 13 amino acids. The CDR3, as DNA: TGTGCCGGGGGTAGCGGGAGGGCCTACGAGCAGTACTTC. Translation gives CAGGSGRAYEQYF.